The present entry profiles one T cell receptor beta chain with its context. Original methodology: Amplification of reference gene primers was used by the study to estimate nucleated cell counts. This table comes from immunoSEQ multiplex PCR, and its TCRdb copy is limited to in-frame clones, with some not included. The V and J calls and clone size are taken from that table; D and trimming were inferred from the DNA. The sample carries 50,000 to 55,000 clones, more than 75% recorded once. The sample comes from a study of blood T cell repertoires in COVID-19. Background on the study: Acute and convalescent COVID-19 specimens originated in the United States, Italy and Spain. T cells, B-cell-depleted T cells, or PBMCs supplied cDNA or gDNA.

The V end was cut by 4 bases, the J end by 0 bases, with 7 bases between. The CDR3 totals 13 residues. Germline V CDR1 and CDR2: SGHRS, YFSETQ. The sample comprised peripheral blood. The gene calls are TRBV5-1 and TRBJ1-1; D is possibly TRBD1 (5 bases). This receptor was taken from a man aged 45-60 years with acute or convalescent COVID-19. This CDR3 is CASSAGLNTEAFF. The CDR3 nucleotides read TGCGCCAGCAGCGCAGGGCTGAACACTGAAGCTTTCTTT.